A selection of T cell receptor beta chains follows, all from one sample in a study of blood T cell repertoires in COVID-19. Data came from immunoSEQ multiplex PCR; TCRdb stores just in-frame clones and leaves some out. Of a few hundred thousand clones in the sample, 87% were seen once. Sequencing was carried out using peripheral blood. These TCRs come from a man aged 45 to 65 with active or convalescent COVID-19. Each CDR3 is given with its conserved first and last residue. A D gene is named only where the DNA matches it firmly. Where a row states a size, it is once, few, many or the class of an expanded clone; other rows omit it.

TRBD1 TRBJ1-1 18 . TRBV19 CASSIDPNPRGRSTEAFF TGTGCCAGTAGTATAGATCCGAACCCGAGGGGGCGAAGCACTGAAGCTTTCTTT
. TRBJ1-4 13 once TRBV29-1 CSVEAGQSGKLFF TGCAGCGTTGAAGCTGGACAGTCTGGAAAACTGTTTTTT
TRBD1 TRBJ2-5 14 . TRBV5-1 CASSPDRGSWTQYF TGCGCCAGCAGCCCGGACAGGGGAAGTTGGACCCAGTACTTC
. TRBJ2-5 13 . TRBV5-1 CASSLDPGQPKYF TGCGCCAGCAGCTTAGATCCCGGACAGCCTAAGTACTTC
TRBD1 TRBJ1-2 16 . TRBV10-3 CAISESPTGGLGGYTF TGTGCCATCAGTGAGTCTCCCACAGGGGGACTCGGGGGCTACACCTTC
. TRBJ1-1 11 . TRBV10-3 CAVRANTEAFF TGTGCCGTCAGGGCGAACACTGAAGCTTTCTTT
. TRBJ2-5 13 few TRBV11-1 CASSPLVRGTQYF TGTGCCAGCAGCCCACTGGTGCGGGGCACCCAGTACTTC
. TRBJ1-4 13 . TRBV2 CASRVESNEKLFF TGTGCCAGCAGGGTGGAGTCTAATGAAAAACTGTTTTTT
TRBD1 TRBJ2-5 13 . TRBV15 CATSTRGSETQYF TGTGCCACCAGCACCAGGGGGTCGGAGACCCAGTACTTC
TRBD1 TRBJ1-1 13 once TRBV9 CASSQAGGTEAFF TGTGCCAGCAGCCAAGCAGGGGGCACTGAAGCTTTCTTT
TRBD1 TRBJ2-1 18 . TRBV5-3 CARSFAKGQGAQGIEQFF TGTGCCAGAAGCTTTGCAAAGGGACAGGGGGCGCAAGGTATTGAGCAGTTCTTC
TRBD1 TRBJ1-2 14 . TRBV9 CASSPGQGLYGYTF TGTGCCAGCAGCCCAGGACAGGGGCTCTATGGCTACACCTTC
. TRBJ2-5 15 . TRBV3-1/TRBV3-2 CASSQEVGSWETQYF TGTGCCAGCAGCCAAGAAGTGGGCAGTTGGGAGACCCAGTACTTC
. TRBJ2-7 14 . TRBV5-4 CASSLASSGAEQYF TGTGCCAGCAGCTTGGCCAGCTCAGGGGCCGAGCAGTACTTC
TRBD1 TRBJ2-3 16 . TRBV3-1/TRBV3-2 CASSRIGQAVGDTQYF TGTGCCAGCAGCCGGATTGGACAGGCTGTTGGAGATACGCAGTATTTT
. TRBJ2-1 15 . TRBV7-3 CASSLVSGSYNEQFF TGTGCCAGCAGCTTAGTTAGCGGCTCCTACAATGAGCAGTTCTTC
. TRBJ1-2 19 . TRBV15 CATSQTAGTPTAANYGYTF TGTGCCACCAGCCAGACGGCAGGGACACCGACGGCAGCTAACTATGGCTACACCTTC
TRBD1 TRBJ1-1 16 . TRBV5-1 CASSLLIGRGPTEAFF TGCGCCAGCAGCTTGCTGATAGGCAGGGGGCCCACTGAAGCTTTCTTT
TRBD1 TRBJ2-3 14 . TRBV2 CASSTGQGTDTQYF TGTGCCAGCAGTACAGGACAGGGCACAGATACGCAGTATTTT
. TRBJ2-7 16 . TRBV9 CASSVGQTSRIYEQYF TGTGCCAGCAGCGTAGGACAGACCAGCAGAATCTACGAGCAGTACTTC
TRBD1 TRBJ1-6 14 . TRBV2 CASNTQGLNSPLHF TGTGCCAGCAATACACAGGGGTTGAATTCACCCCTCCACTTT
TRBD1 TRBJ2-7 15 . TRBV5-4 CASSSYEGAAHEQYF TGTGCCAGCAGCTCCTACGAGGGGGCGGCCCACGAGCAGTACTTC